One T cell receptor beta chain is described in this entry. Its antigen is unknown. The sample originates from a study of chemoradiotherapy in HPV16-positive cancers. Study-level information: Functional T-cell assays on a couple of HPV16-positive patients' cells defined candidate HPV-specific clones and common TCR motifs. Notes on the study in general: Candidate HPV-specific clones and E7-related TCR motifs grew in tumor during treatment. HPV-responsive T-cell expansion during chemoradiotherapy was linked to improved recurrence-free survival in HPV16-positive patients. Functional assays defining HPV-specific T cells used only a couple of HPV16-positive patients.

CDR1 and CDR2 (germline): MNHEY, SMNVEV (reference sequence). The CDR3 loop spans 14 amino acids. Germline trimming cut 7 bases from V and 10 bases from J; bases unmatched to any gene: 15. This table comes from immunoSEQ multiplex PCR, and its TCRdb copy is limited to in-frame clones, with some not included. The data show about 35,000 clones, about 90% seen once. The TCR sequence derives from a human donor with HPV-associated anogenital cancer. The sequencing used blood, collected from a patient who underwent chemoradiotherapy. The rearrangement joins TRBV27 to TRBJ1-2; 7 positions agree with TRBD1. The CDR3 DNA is TGTGCCAGCACCAGGGGGGGGCAGTTTCCCCTCTACACCTTC. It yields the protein CASTRGGQFPLYTF.